This T cell receptor (beta chain) was sequenced for a study of T cells in Graves' hyperthyroidism and ophthalmopathy. This clonotype showed up many times. RNA transcripts gave rise to amplified TCR beta CDR3 regions. TCR CDR3 underwent first-round RT-PCR with the HTBI primer set. In TCRdb, the multiplex PCR reads were re-called with MiXCR into one record per CDR3 protein. This table holds roughly 750,000 distinct CDR3 sequences, around 15% found once. Trimming pared 5 bases from V and 3 bases from J, leaving 14 bases between. CDR1 MDHEN and CDR2 SYDVKM come from the germline V gene. The CDR3 is 15 residues long.

The chain is built from TRBV28 and TRBJ2-4; D is tentatively TRBD1 or TRBD2 (5 bases each). The receptor's source is a man younger than 35 with Graves' hyperthyroidism. The sequenced sample consisted of blood. CDR3 bases: TGTGCCAGCAGTCCCTGGGACCTAAACAAAAACATTCAGTACTTC. It specifies CASSPWDLNKNIQYF.